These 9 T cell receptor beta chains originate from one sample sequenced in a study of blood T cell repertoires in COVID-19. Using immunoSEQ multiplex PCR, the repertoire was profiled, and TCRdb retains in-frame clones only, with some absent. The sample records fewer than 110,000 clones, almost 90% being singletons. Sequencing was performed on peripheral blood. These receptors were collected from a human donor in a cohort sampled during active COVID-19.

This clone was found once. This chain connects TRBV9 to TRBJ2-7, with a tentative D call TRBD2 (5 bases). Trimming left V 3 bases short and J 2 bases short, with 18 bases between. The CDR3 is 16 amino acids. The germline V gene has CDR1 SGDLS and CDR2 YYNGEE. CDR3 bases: TGTGCCAGCAGCGAGGCTACTAGGGCGACCACCTACGAGCAGTACTTC. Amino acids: CASSEATRATTYEQYF.

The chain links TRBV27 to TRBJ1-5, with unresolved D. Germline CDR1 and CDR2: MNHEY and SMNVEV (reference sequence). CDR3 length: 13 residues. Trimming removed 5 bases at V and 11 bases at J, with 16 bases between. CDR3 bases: TGTGCCAGCAGTGGACTAAATTCTGTGGCCCAGCATTTT. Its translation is CASSGLNSVAQHF.

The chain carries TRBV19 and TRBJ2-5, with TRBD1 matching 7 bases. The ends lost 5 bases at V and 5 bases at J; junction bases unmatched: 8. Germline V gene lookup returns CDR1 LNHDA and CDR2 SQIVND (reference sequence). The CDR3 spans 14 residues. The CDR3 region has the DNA TGTGCCAGTAGTGCCCAGACAGGGAGCGAGACCCAGTACTTC. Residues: CASSAQTGSETQYF.

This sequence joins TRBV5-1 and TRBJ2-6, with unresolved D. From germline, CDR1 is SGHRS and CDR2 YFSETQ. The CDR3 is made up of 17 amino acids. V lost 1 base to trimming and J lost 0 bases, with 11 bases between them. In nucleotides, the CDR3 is TGCGCCAGCAGCTTGACAGTCAGATCCTCTGGGGCCAACGTCCTGACTTTC. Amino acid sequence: CASSLTVRSSGANVLTF. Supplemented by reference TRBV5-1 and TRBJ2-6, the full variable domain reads KAGVTQTPRYLIKTRGQQVTLSCSPISGHRSVSWYQQTPGQGLQFLFEYFSETQRNKGNFPGRFSGRQFSNSRSEMNVSTLELGDSALYLCASSLTVRSSGANVLTFGAGSRLTVL.

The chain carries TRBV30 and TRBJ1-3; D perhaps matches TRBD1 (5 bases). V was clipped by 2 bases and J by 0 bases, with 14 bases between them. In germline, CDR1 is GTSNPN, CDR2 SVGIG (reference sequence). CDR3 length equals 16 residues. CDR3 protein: CAWSHGGTHSGNTIYF. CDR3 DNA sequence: TGTGCCTGGAGTCACGGGGGGACCCACTCTGGAAACACCATATATTTT.

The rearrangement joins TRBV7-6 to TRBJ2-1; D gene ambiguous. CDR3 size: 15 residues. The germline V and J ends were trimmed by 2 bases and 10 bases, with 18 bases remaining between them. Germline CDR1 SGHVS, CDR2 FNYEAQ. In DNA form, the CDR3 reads TGTGCCAGCAGCTTAATGGTGGGCGACCGGCACGAGCAGTTCTTC. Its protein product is CASSLMVGDRHEQFF.

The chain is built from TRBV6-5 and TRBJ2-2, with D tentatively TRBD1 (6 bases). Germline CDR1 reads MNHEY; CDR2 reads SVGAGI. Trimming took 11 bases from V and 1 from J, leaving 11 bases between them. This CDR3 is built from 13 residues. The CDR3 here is CAVTGMNTGELFF. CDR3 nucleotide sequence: TGTGCCGTCACAGGGATGAACACCGGGGAGCTGTTTTTT.

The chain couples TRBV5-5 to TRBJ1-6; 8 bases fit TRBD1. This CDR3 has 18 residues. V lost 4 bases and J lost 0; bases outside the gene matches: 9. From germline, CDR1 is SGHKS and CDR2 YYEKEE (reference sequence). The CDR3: CASSTTGASSSYNSPLHF. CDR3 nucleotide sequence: TGTGCCAGCAGCACGACAGGGGCCTCCTCCTCCTATAATTCACCCCTCCACTTT.

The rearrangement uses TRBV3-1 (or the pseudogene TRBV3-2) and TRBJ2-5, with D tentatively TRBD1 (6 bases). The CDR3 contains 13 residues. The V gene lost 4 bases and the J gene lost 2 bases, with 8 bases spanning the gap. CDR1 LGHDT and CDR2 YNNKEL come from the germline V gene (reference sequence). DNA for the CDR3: TGTGCCAGCAGCCGAGACAGGCAAGAGACCCAGTACTTC. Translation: CASSRDRQETQYF.